This TCR beta chain was sequenced during a study of blood T cell repertoires in COVID-19. Background on the study: The United States, Italy and Spain supplied acute and convalescent COVID-19 samples. The analysed material was cDNA or gDNA that came from T cells, B-cell-depleted T cells, or PBMCs.

While infection was still active, Seattle patients were enrolled and then followed longitudinally. In the authors' workflow: Quantification of nucleated cells was approximated via reference gene primer amplification. Sequencing used immunoSEQ multiplex PCR; TCRdb keeps in-frame clones, though not all of them. D and trimming come from the DNA, and the V and J calls and clone size come from that table. Of approximately 250,000 clones listed, 92% were seen once; the top ten hold around 0.9%. CDR3 size: 14 residues. Input material: peripheral blood. The clonotype was recovered from a man aged 30 to 45 with COVID-19, enrolled during active disease. The chain couples TRBV21-1 to TRBJ1-1; the D call of TRBD1 is as the table states it, not checked on the DNA. TRBV21-1 is deemed a pseudogene. CDR3 sequence: CASNSNRAYTEAFF. The DNA of the CDR3 is TGTGCTAGTAACTCTAACAGGGCGTACACTGAAGCTTTCTTT.